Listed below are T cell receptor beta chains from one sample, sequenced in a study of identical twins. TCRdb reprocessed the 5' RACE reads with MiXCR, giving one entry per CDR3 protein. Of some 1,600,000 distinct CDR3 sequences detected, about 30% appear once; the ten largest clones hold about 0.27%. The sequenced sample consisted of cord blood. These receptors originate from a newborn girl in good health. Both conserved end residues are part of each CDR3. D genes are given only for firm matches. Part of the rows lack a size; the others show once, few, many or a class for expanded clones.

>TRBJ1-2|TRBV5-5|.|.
CASSSTPQGSERGYTF
TGTGCCAGCAGCTCCACACCACAGGGATCAGAGAGAGGCTACACCTTC
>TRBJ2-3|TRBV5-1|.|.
CASALPTDTQYF
TGCGCCAGCGCCTTACCCACAGATACGCAGTATTTT
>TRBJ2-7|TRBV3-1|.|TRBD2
CASSQDSLREGGISYNEQYF
TGTGCCAGCAGCCAAGATAGTTTGCGGGAGGGGGGGATCTCCTACAATGAGCAGTACTTC
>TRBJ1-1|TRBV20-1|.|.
CSASSAPATEAFF
TGCAGTGCTAGCTCGGCACCCGCTACTGAAGCTTTCTTT
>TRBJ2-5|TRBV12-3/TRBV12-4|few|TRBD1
CASRATGTGKETQYF
TGTGCCAGCAGAGCCACCGGGACAGGGAAAGAGACCCAGTACTTC
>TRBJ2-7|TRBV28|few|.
CASSLSPNDEQYF
TGTGCCAGCAGTTTAAGCCCAAACGACGAGCAGTACTTC
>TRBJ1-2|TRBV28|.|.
CAIRSVYGYTF
TGTGCCATCCGGTCTGTCTATGGCTACACCTTC
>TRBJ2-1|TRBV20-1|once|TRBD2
CSATPSGRFSYSEQFF
TGCAGTGCCACCCCGAGCGGGAGGTTCTCCTACAGTGAGCAGTTCTTC
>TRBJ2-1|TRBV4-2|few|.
CASSQDQARLGYNEQFF
TGTGCCAGCAGCCAAGATCAGGCCCGACTAGGGTACAATGAGCAGTTCTTC
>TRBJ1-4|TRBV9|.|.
CASSVAAGPRNEKLFF
TGTGCCAGCAGCGTAGCGGCAGGGCCAAGGAATGAAAAACTGTTTTTT
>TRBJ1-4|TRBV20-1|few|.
CSARDEGWEKLFF
TGCAGTGCTAGAGACGAGGGATGGGAAAAACTGTTTTTT
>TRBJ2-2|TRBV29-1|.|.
CSVVSQVNTGELFF
TGCAGCGTTGTTTCTCAGGTGAACACCGGGGAGCTGTTTTTT
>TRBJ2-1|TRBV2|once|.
CASGTGTSYNEQFF
TGTGCCAGCGGTACCGGGACCTCTTACAATGAGCAGTTCTTC
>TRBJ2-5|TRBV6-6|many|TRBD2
CASSWASGQETQYF
TGTGCCAGCAGTTGGGCTAGCGGACAAGAGACCCAGTACTTC
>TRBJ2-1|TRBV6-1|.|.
CASRLSSSSYNEQFF
TGTGCCAGCAGATTAAGCTCGAGCTCCTACAATGAGCAGTTCTTC
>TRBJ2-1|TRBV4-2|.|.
CASSPDPRRGLPNEQFF
TGTGCCAGCAGCCCCGACCCCCGACGGGGGCTACCTAATGAGCAGTTCTTC
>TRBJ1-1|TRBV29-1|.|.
CSVEERGRSRAFF
TGCAGCGTTGAAGAAAGAGGGAGGTCTAGAGCTTTCTTT
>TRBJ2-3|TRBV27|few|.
CASSSLLNTQYF
TGTGCCAGCAGTTCGTTGTTAAATACGCAGTATTTT
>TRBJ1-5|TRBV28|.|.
CASSPTGLYHGNQPQHF
TGTGCCAGCAGTCCAACGGGACTATATCACGGCAATCAGCCCCAGCATTTT
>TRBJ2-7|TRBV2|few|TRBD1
CASSFNLGTGRGEQYF
TGTGCCAGCAGTTTCAACCTCGGGACAGGGAGAGGCGAGCAGTACTTC
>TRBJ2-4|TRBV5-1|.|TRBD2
CASSLDPSGGKNIQYF
TGCGCCAGCAGCTTGGATCCTAGCGGGGGGAAAAACATTCAGTACTTC
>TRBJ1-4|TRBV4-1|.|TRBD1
CASSHLTRDREDEKLFF
TGCGCCAGCAGCCACCTAACCAGGGACAGGGAGGATGAAAAACTGTTTTTT
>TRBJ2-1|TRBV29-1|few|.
CSVLGGIAYNEQFF
TGCAGCGTTCTCGGAGGTATAGCCTACAATGAGCAGTTCTTC
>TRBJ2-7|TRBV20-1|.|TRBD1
CSAPDRGVTYEQYF
TGCAGTGCTCCGGACAGGGGGGTTACCTACGAGCAGTACTTC
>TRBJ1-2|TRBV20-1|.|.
CSAFSVFGYTF
TGCAGTGCTTTTTCCGTATTTGGCTACACCTTC
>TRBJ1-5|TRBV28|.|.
CASTRAGLSNQPQHF
TGTGCCAGCACCCGAGCGGGTTTAAGCAATCAGCCCCAGCATTTT
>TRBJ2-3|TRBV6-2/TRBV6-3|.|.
CASSQGPATDTQYF
TGTGCCAGCAGCCAAGGGCCCGCCACAGATACGCAGTATTTT
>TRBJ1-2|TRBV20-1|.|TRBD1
CSARGQGGNYGYTF
TGCAGTGCTAGGGGACAGGGGGGTAACTATGGCTACACCTTC
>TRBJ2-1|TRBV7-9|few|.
CASSLGQGTQFF
TGTGCCAGCAGCTTAGGGCAGGGTACGCAGTTCTTC
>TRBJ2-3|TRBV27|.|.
CASSLQGSRDTQYF
TGTGCCAGCAGTTTACAGGGGTCGCGAGATACGCAGTATTTT
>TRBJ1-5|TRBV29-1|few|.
CSVEVRHQPQHF
TGCAGCGTTGAAGTGAGGCATCAGCCCCAGCATTTT
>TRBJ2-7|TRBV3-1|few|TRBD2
CASSQGISGSHEQYF
TGTGCCAGCAGCCAAGGGATTAGCGGGAGCCACGAGCAGTACTTC
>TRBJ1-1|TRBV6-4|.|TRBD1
CASSAGGRSGTEAFF
TGTGCCAGCAGCGCAGGGGGGCGGAGTGGGACTGAAGCTTTCTTT
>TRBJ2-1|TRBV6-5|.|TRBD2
CASSYLSGRNEQFF
TGTGCCAGCAGTTACCTTAGCGGGAGGAATGAGCAGTTCTTC
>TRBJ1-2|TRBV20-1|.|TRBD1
CSAQEGAYGYTF
TGCAGTGCCCAAGAGGGGGCCTATGGCTACACCTTC
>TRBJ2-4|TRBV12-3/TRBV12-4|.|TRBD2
CAGSLAGGPEQYF
TGTGCCGGCAGTTTAGCGGGAGGGCCTGAGCAGTACTTC
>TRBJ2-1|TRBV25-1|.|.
CASSDPRLGVNEQFF
TGTGCCAGCAGTGATCCCCGACTAGGTGTCAATGAGCAGTTCTTC
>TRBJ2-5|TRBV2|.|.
CASSGGTRETQYF
TGTGCCAGCAGTGGGGGGACAAGGGAGACCCAGTACTTC
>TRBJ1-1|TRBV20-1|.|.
CSAQPLNTEAFF
TGCAGTGCTCAGCCCCTGAACACTGAAGCTTTCTTT
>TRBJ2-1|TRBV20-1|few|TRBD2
CSARDRTSGGFYNEQFF
TGCAGTGCTAGAGATAGGACTAGCGGGGGGTTCTACAATGAGCAGTTCTTC